Listed here are 3 T cell receptor beta chains from one sample, sequenced in a study of immune cell composition in non-small cell lung cancer. This table comes from immunoSEQ multiplex PCR, and its TCRdb copy is limited to in-frame clones, with some not included. Of roughly 4,700 clones in the sample, around 78% were seen once. The sample consisted of lung tumor tissue. Receptors originate from a human donor with non-small cell lung cancer.

V and J are TRBV18 and TRBJ2-1; D is unresolved. Trimming shortened V by 5 bases and J by 7 bases, and 9 bases separated the two germline ends. The CDR3 has 12 residues. Per the germline V gene, CDR1 is KGHSH and CDR2 is LQKENI. The CDR3 region is CASSSPVNEQFF. The CDR3 DNA reads as TGTGCCAGCTCATCCCCAGTTAATGAGCAGTTCTTC.

This chain connects TRBV19 to TRBJ2-3, with 7 bases identical to TRBD1. This CDR3 comprises 14 residues. CDR1 LNHDA and CDR2 SQIVND come from the germline V gene (reference sequence). Trimming at V came to 3 bases and at J to 6 bases, leaving 6 bases not matched to a gene. The CDR3 DNA sequence: TGTGCCAGTAGTATCCGACAGGGATCGGATACGCAGTATTTT. Translated, it gives CASSIRQGSDTQYF. Looking up the rest from reference TRBV19 and TRBJ2-3 gives the full variable domain: DGGITQSPKYLFRKEGQNVTLSCEQNLNHDAMYWYRQDPGQGLRLIYYSQIVNDFQKGDIAEGYSVSREKKESFPLTVTSAQKNPTAFYLCASSIRQGSDTQYFGPGTRLTVL.

The rearrangement uses TRBV18 and TRBJ2-3, with 7 bases aligning to TRBD2. J lost 6 bases, V lost 4 bases, and 10 bases had no gene match. From germline, CDR1 is KGHSH and CDR2 LQKENI. The CDR3 runs 15 residues. The CDR3 nucleotides are TGTGCCAGCTCACTTGCTAGCGGTTTTATGGATACGCAGTATTTT. This codes for CASSLASGFMDTQYF.